This T cell receptor beta chain is drawn from a study of T cell repertoires in cytomegalovirus infection. Whole-study context: Public TCR beta signatures indicated both CMV infection and matching HLA type.

The trim removed 6 bases at V and 3 bases at J, leaving 7 bases unmatched. This CDR3 comprises 15 residues. Germline CDR1 and CDR2: MDHEN and SYDVKM. Overall study results and limits: Cumulated frequencies of public TCR beta families served to identify carriers of CMV plus the relevant HLA. HLA-C-restricted, CMV-specific TCR beta clonotypes were dominant ex vivo.

TCRdb analysed the reads with MiXCR anew, one entry per CDR3 protein. The sample holds about 360,000 distinct CDR3 sequences, about a sixth seen once. This clonotype came up many times. Its specificity is unknown. The TCR sequence derives from a human donor in good health (CMV status not recorded). Some clones in this sample may be carry-over from other donors' samples. The rearrangement joins TRBV28 to TRBJ1-5; 8 nucleotides line up with TRBD1. The sample consisted of PBMCs. CDR3 amino acids: CASRPPGQANQPQHF. The CDR3 DNA reads TGTGCCAGCAGACCTCCGGGACAGGCCAATCAGCCCCAGCATTTT.